This T cell receptor beta chain derives from a study of blood T cell repertoires in COVID-19. Background on the study: Italy, Spain and the United States were the sources of the convalescent and acute COVID-19 samples.

Study processing details: Estimates of nucleated cell counts were drawn from the amplification of reference gene primers. Sequenced by immunoSEQ multiplex PCR; TCRdb stores in-frame clones only, minus some. V and J calls and clone size are those listed in that table; D and trimming were worked out from the DNA. In the table there are roughly 140,000 clones, just under 80% of which are singletons. Trimming removed 3 bases from V and 6 bases from J; junction bases left unmatched: 6. Germline V gene lookup returns CDR1 SGHAT and CDR2 FQNNGV. This CDR3 has 14 amino acids. This clone was detected only a few times.

Source material: peripheral blood. This rearrangement joins TRBV11-2 to TRBJ2-7, with TRBD2 matching 9 bases. The sequence derives from a woman aged 55-69 years with acute or convalescent COVID-19. CDR3 nucleotide sequence: TGTGCCAGCAGCTTGGGAGCGGGAGGTTTCGAGCAGTACTTC. The encoded protein is CASSLGAGGFEQYF.